The T cell receptor (beta chain) described here comes from a study of T cell responses to AZD1222 COVID-19 vaccine. Broader study findings: Possibly, clonal diversity was underestimated; donors were largely white British and included more females. Spike as a whole was targeted by vaccine-associated CD4 TCRs, dominant at 160-218 and 743-854.

Germline values: CDR1 SNHLY, CDR2 FYNNEI. V lost 3 bases, J lost 13 bases, and 12 bases lay in between. This CDR3 has 11 amino acids. A note on this clone: What it binds is unknown.

Libraries were prepared by immunoSEQ multiplex PCR; TCRdb keeps only in-frame clonotypes and omits some of them. The sample holds about 140,000 clones, around 92% seen once. This receptor was taken from an adult who received the AZD1222 COVID-19 vaccine. The sample was peripheral blood, taken 28 days after the second AZD1222 dose. The V and J genes are TRBV2 and TRBJ1-2; D is uncertain. The CDR3 region has the DNA TGTGCCAGCAGTGACGAAGGCCCGCGCACCTTC. As protein: CASSDEGPRTF.